This entry lists 3 T cell receptor beta chains sequenced from one sample in a study of CXCR3-negative and CXCR3-positive naive CD8 T cells. 5' RACE with UMI labels generated the TRB cDNA libraries. One entry per CDR3 protein, without DNA, is what TCRdb gives after re-calling the 5' RACE reads. This sample's table has tens of thousands of distinct CDR3 sequences. The sequencing sample was made of naive CXCR3- CD8+ T cells from blood. Subset in this sample: CD45RO-CCR7+CD27+CD95- naive CD8+ T cells lacking CXCR3 (TNR3-). Receptors were obtained from a human donor in good health. Some clones in this sample may be carry-over from other donors' samples.

CDR3 amino acids: CASSYSGQGPYEQYF. V usage is TRBV2 and J usage is TRBJ2-7; lacking DNA, the TRBD2 call made by TCRdb goes unchecked. Germline V CDR1 and CDR2: SNHLY, FYNNEI. The CDR3 is made up of 15 amino acids.

J is TRBJ1-4 and V is TRBV7-9; the D call from TCRdb, TRBD1, cannot be confirmed without DNA. The CDR3 sequence is 16 residues long. CDR1 and CDR2 from the germline V gene are SEHNR and FQNEAQ (reference sequence). The CDR3 reads CASSKFQGAFNEKLFF.

The chain recombines TRBV29-1 with TRBJ2-2; the TCRdb D gene call, TRBD2, has no DNA to confirm it. The germline gives CDR1 SQVTM, CDR2 ANQGSEA. This CDR3 contains 12 residues. The CDR3 loop reads CSASEDTGELFF.